Presented here are 2 T cell receptor beta chains from one specimen sequenced in a study of blood T cell repertoires in COVID-19. The protocol was immunoSEQ multiplex PCR, while the TCRdb copy is restricted to in-frame clones and leaves out a portion. The data contain about 300,000 clones, 70% to 90% of them singletons. Sequencing was done on a sample of peripheral blood. Receptor source: a woman aged 30 to 39 who had recovered from COVID-19.

V usage is TRBV7-2 and J usage is TRBJ2-2; 8 bases line up with TRBD2. The V gene end was trimmed by 5 bases and the J gene end by 1 base; junction bases not matched to a gene: 6. This CDR3 has 16 amino acids. Looked up from germline, CDR1 is SGHTA and CDR2 is FQGNSA. CDR3 amino acids: CASSPRTSRNTGELFF. Written as DNA, the CDR3 is TGTGCCAGCAGCCCACGGACTAGCCGGAACACCGGGGAGCTGTTTTTT.

The chain employs TRBV4-1 and TRBJ1-2, with 10 bases matching TRBD1. The germline V gene encodes CDR1 MGHRA and CDR2 YSYEKL. The junction had 16 bases not matched to a gene; V was cut back by 6 bases and J by 0 bases. CDR3 length: 19 amino acids. In nucleotides, the CDR3 is TGCGCCAGCAGACCTCCACCTCCGGACAGGGGGAATTCTAACTATGGCTACACCTTC. As protein: CASRPPPPDRGNSNYGYTF.